This TCR beta chain originates from a study of blood T cell repertoires in COVID-19. On the study more broadly: PBMCs, B-cell-depleted T cells, or T cells were the source of the cDNA or gDNA that made up the material.

In the original analysis: Amplification of reference gene primers provided the estimated nucleated cell counts. Here immunoSEQ multiplex PCR was the method, and the copy in TCRdb shows in-frame clones only, minus some. For V, J and clone size, that table is used; D and trimming come from the DNA. The sample yields 200,000 or so clones, approximately 87% seen once. The TCR was taken from a woman in her 70s with acute or convalescent COVID-19. The material sequenced was peripheral blood.

The CDR3 loop reads CASSESQDRGAGYTF. CDR3 bases: TGTGCCAGCAGTGAATCCCAGGACAGGGGAGCCGGCTACACCTTC. The chain combines TRBV25-1 with TRBJ1-2; 9 bases are a match to TRBD1. The V gene's germline CDR1 is MGHDK and CDR2 SYGVNS. After removal of 1 base from V and 8 bases from J, the junction contained 8 bases not matched to a gene. The CDR3 loop spans 15 amino acids.